This entry lists 11 T cell receptor beta chains sequenced from one sample in a study of blood T cell repertoires in COVID-19. Profiling relied on immunoSEQ multiplex PCR, and the TCRdb table lists in-frame clones only, not all of them. The sample has approximately 210,000 clones, 70% to 90% seen once; the top ten hold 0.9% to 0.95%. The specimen was peripheral blood. These receptors were collected from a man aged 60 to 75 with COVID-19, enrolled during active disease.

This clone showed up just once. J is TRBJ1-1 and V is TRBV3-1 (or the pseudogene TRBV3-2), with no clear D. The V gene's germline CDR1 is LGHDT and CDR2 YNNKEL (reference sequence). The CDR3 contains 14 residues. Trimming cost V 1 base and J 5 bases, with 11 bases left between them. The CDR3, as DNA: TGTGCCAGCAGCCAAGTCCCAGGATCTACTGAAGCTTTCTTT. Encoded protein: CASSQVPGSTEAFF.

This chain connects TRBV14 to TRBJ2-7, with a weak D call TRBD1 (5 bases). Looked up from germline, CDR1 is SGHDN and CDR2 is FVKESK. With 2 bases removed from V and 3 bases from J, the gap between germline ends came to 20 bases. This CDR3 has 17 amino acids. CDR3 region: CASSQNGMGPRDYEQYF. The CDR3 DNA is TGTGCCAGCAGCCAAAATGGGATGGGGCCCCGTGACTACGAGCAGTACTTC.

The gene calls are TRBV30 and TRBJ2-7; 7 bases agree with TRBD2. The germline gives CDR1 GTSNPN, CDR2 SVGIG (reference sequence). V was pared by 4 bases and J by 4 bases, with 4 bases of the junction left unmatched. The CDR3 has 12 residues. The CDR3 protein is CAWTSGGYEQYF. The CDR3 DNA follows: TGTGCCTGGACTAGCGGAGGGTACGAGCAGTACTTC.

V gene TRBV6-5 combines with J gene TRBJ1-4; possibly TRBD1 for D (6 bases). The CDR3 is 13 amino acids. V was pared by 5 bases and J by 8 bases, with 12 bases between. The germline gives CDR1 MNHEY, CDR2 SVGAGI. CDR3 sequence (DNA): TGTGCCAGCAGTCGCCGGGGGGGCGAAAAACTGTTTTTT. Its protein is CASSRRGGEKLFF.

The CDR3 nucleotides are TGTGCCAGCAGCTCCCGTAGGAGTGGAAACACCATATATTTT. Its protein product is CASSSRRSGNTIYF. The rearrangement uses TRBV7-9 and TRBJ1-3; D is unclear. The CDR3 contains 14 residues. From germline, CDR1 is SEHNR and CDR2 FQNEAQ (reference sequence). Trimming took 4 bases from V and 3 from J, leaving 10 bases between them.

This chain joins TRBV7-9 and TRBJ1-2, with 11 nucleotides matching TRBD1. With V trimmed by 0 bases and J by 4 bases, 13 bases remained unmatched. Germline lookup yields CDR1 SEHNR and CDR2 FQNEAQ (reference sequence). The CDR3 sequence is 19 residues long. CDR3 protein: CASSLAEGTGGLVGYGYTF. CDR3 bases: TGTGCCAGCAGCTTAGCGGAGGGGACAGGGGGGTTAGTCGGCTATGGCTACACCTTC.

This chain uses TRBV19 with TRBJ2-7; D is possibly TRBD1 (5 bases). V lost 6 bases and J lost 0, with 9 bases in between. The CDR3 is 13 amino acids. CDR1 and CDR2 (germline): LNHDA, SQIVND (reference sequence). The DNA of the CDR3 is TGTGCCAGTAGGGGGCACCTCTCCTACGAGCAGTACTTC. Translated, it gives CASRGHLSYEQYF.

The genes are TRBV3-1 (or the pseudogene TRBV3-2) and TRBJ1-2, with TRBD1 matching over 7 bases. V lost 4 bases, J lost 1 base, and 6 bases stayed unmatched. Germline-derived CDR1 and CDR2 are LGHDT and YNNKEL (reference sequence). CDR3 length: 15 amino acids. CDR3 residues: CASSRRGEDNYGYTF. The CDR3 DNA sequence: TGTGCCAGCAGCCGCAGGGGGGAAGATAACTATGGCTACACCTTC.

The chain combines TRBV5-1 with TRBJ2-1, with TRBD2 matching over 9 bases. Unmatched junction bases numbered 9, after V lost 1 base and J lost 7 bases. Germline CDR1 is SGHRS and CDR2 is YFSETQ. The CDR3 is made up of 16 amino acids. The CDR3 DNA is TGCGCCAGCAGCTTGCTGCGGCTAGCGGGACGGAATGAGCAGTTCTTC. Amino acids: CASSLLRLAGRNEQFF.

V is TRBV19 and J is TRBJ1-5, with TRBD1 as a possible D gene (6 bases). The CDR3 spans 12 residues. Germline CDR1 reads LNHDA; CDR2 reads SQIVND (reference sequence). Deletions cut 7 bases from V and 4 bases from J, with 8 bases between. Here the CDR3 DNA reads TGTGCCAGTACCAGGGGAAATCAGCCCCAGCATTTT. Protein sequence: CASTRGNQPQHF. Full variable domain (remainder filled in from reference TRBV19 and TRBJ1-5): DGGITQSPKYLFRKEGQNVTLSCEQNLNHDAMYWYRQDPGQGLRLIYYSQIVNDFQKGDIAEGYSVSREKKESFPLTVTSAQKNPTAFYLCASTRGNQPQHFGDGTRLSIL.

This clone is a singleton in its sample. The chain employs TRBV4-3 and TRBJ1-2; 8 nucleotides line up with TRBD1. The ends lost 4 bases at V and 7 bases at J; junction bases unmatched: 8. This CDR3 is 14 amino acids long. CDR1 is LGHNA, CDR2 YSLEER, per germline. CDR3 region: CASSPTTGAGGYTF. In nucleotides, the CDR3 is TGCGCCAGCAGCCCCACGACAGGGGCGGGTGGCTACACCTTC.